This record concerns one TCR beta chain sequence. Its antigen is not identified. This record belongs to a study of T cell responses to AZD1222 COVID-19 vaccine. Produced via immunoSEQ multiplex PCR; TCRdb's table is partial and in-frame only. The sample yields 150,000 to 200,000 clones, around nine tenths seen once. General study points: Nearly half of unique spike-specific TCRs reportedly avoided B.1.351 and B.1.1.7 mutated regions. An increase in Spike-specific TCR breadth and depth was observed after two AZD1222 doses.

The CDR3 spans 15 residues. Germline V gene sequence: CDR1 SGHAT, CDR2 FQNNGV. V was clipped by 3 bases and J by 3 bases; unmatched bases: 4. This receptor was obtained from an adult in good health. This specimen was peripheral blood, taken on day 0 of AZD1222 vaccination. The gene calls are TRBV11-2 and TRBJ2-3; 9 nucleotides align to TRBD2. The DNA for the CDR3 is TGTGCCAGCAGCTTCGCTAGCGGGGATACAGATACGCAGTATTTT. This translates into CASSFASGDTDTQYF.